This T cell receptor (beta chain) was sequenced for a study of CXCR3-negative and CXCR3-positive naive CD8 T cells. Study outcomes and limitations: The study found CXCR3 expression partially decreased after cryopreservation and ran most assays on fresh PBMCs.

In germline, CDR1 is SGHRS, CDR2 YFSETQ. The CDR3 spans 15 residues. As concerns this clonotype: Its antigen is still unknown.

Every subset of CD8+ T cells was sorted in triplicate at a few hundred thousand cells each. Naive CD8+ T cells carried a CD45RO-CCR7+CD27+CD95- phenotype. Libraries of TRB cDNA were made by 5' RACE and carried UMIs. TCRdb reworked the 5' RACE reads into one entry per CDR3 protein, no DNA. This sample contains 130,000 or so distinct CDR3 sequences. This chain connects TRBV5-1 to TRBJ2-5; the D call from TCRdb, TRBD1, cannot be confirmed without DNA. The sample consisted of naive CXCR3- CD8+ T cells from blood. Subset in this sample: CD45RO-CCR7+CD27+CD95- naive CD8+ T cells lacking CXCR3 (TNR3-). The sequence was collected from a human donor in good health. Some clones in this sample may be carry-over from other donors' samples. This chain's CDR3 is CASRTQTGGLETQYF.